These T cell receptor beta chains were read from a single sample in a study of early stage breast cancer tumors. The repertoire was sequenced with immunoSEQ multiplex PCR; TCRdb's copy has only in-frame clones and lacks some. The sample has roughly 53,000 clones, 85% to 95% seen once; the top ten hold 5%. Specimen: blood. The receptor set was obtained from a person aged 65 to 79 with breast cancer. Both conserved end residues are part of each CDR3. The D gene is left open where the match is weak. Size values are once, few and many counts, or a class for expanded clones, and some rows have none.

d_gene: TRBD2; v_gene: TRBV5-6; len: 14; j_gene: TRBJ2-7; abundance: few; CDR3nt: TGTGCCAGCAGCTTGGGCGGACTAGCCTACGAGCAGTACTTC; CDR3aa: CASSLGGLAYEQYF
d_gene: TRBD1; v_gene: TRBV5-6; len: 17; j_gene: TRBJ1-6; abundance: once; CDR3nt: TGTGCCAGCAGCCGTTACAGGGGGAGCTCCTATAATTCACCCCTCCACTTT; CDR3aa: CASSRYRGSSYNSPLHF
d_gene: -; v_gene: TRBV9; len: 14; j_gene: TRBJ1-1; abundance: -; CDR3nt: TGTGCCAGCAGCCTAGGACATTCGAACACTGAAGCTTTCTTT; CDR3aa: CASSLGHSNTEAFF
d_gene: TRBD2; v_gene: TRBV19; len: 15; j_gene: TRBJ2-7; abundance: few; CDR3nt: TGTGCCAGTAGGGAGAATGCAGCGGGAGCCTACGAGCAGTACTTC; CDR3aa: CASRENAAGAYEQYF
d_gene: TRBD2; v_gene: TRBV7-2; len: 16; j_gene: TRBJ2-5; abundance: -; CDR3nt: TGTGCCAGCAGCCAACCACTCGCGGGGGGGGTTGGGACCCAGTACTTC; CDR3aa: CASSQPLAGGVGTQYF
d_gene: -; v_gene: TRBV7-8; len: 14; j_gene: TRBJ2-7; abundance: -; CDR3nt: TGTGCCAGCAGCTCCAACCCCCACGGGAGAGAGCAGTACTTC; CDR3aa: CASSSNPHGREQYF
d_gene: -; v_gene: TRBV9; len: 15; j_gene: TRBJ1-4; abundance: -; CDR3nt: TGTGCCAGCAGCGTAGCGGCAGGGAGGAATGAAAAACTGTTTTTT; CDR3aa: CASSVAAGRNEKLFF
d_gene: TRBD1; v_gene: TRBV7-2; len: 15; j_gene: TRBJ2-2; abundance: -; CDR3nt: TGTGCCAGCAGCCCCGAAAGGGGGCGGACCGGGGAGCTGTTTTTT; CDR3aa: CASSPERGRTGELFF
d_gene: TRBD1; v_gene: TRBV7-9; len: 14; j_gene: TRBJ1-5; abundance: -; CDR3nt: TGTGCCAGCAGCTTTGGACAGGCCAATCAGCCCCAGCATTTT; CDR3aa: CASSFGQANQPQHF
d_gene: -; v_gene: TRBV30; len: 10; j_gene: TRBJ2-3; abundance: -; CDR3nt: TGTGCCTGGGAGATGGATACGCAGTATTTT; CDR3aa: CAWEMDTQYF